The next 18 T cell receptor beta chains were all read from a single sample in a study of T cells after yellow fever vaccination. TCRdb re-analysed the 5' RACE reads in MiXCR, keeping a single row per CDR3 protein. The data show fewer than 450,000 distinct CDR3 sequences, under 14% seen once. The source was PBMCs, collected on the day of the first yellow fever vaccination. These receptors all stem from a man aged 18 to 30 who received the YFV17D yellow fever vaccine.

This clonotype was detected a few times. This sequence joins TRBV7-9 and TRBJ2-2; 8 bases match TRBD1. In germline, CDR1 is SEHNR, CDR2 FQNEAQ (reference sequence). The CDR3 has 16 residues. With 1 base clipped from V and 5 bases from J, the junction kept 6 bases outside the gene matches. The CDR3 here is CASSLVHRGKTGELFF. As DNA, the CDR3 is TGTGCCAGCAGCTTAGTCCACAGGGGGAAAACCGGGGAGCTGTTTTTT.

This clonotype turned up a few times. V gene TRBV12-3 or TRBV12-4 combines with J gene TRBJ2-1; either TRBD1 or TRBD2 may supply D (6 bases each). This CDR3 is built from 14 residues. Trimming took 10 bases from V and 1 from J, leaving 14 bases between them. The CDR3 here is CAIGGGVSYNEQFF. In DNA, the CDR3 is TGTGCCATCGGGGGCGGGGTTTCCTACAATGAGCAGTTCTTC.

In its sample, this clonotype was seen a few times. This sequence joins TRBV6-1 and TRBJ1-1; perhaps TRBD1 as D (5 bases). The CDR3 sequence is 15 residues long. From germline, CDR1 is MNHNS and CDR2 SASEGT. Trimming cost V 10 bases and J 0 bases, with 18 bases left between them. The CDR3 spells CATHEQDRLNTEAFF. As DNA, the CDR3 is TGTGCCACACACGAACAGGACCGTTTGAACACTGAAGCTTTCTTT.

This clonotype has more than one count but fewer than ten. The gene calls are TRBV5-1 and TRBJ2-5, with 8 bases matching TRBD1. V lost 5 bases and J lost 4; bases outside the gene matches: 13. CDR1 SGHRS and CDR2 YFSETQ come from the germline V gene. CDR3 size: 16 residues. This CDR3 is CASRTDGQGGRETQYF. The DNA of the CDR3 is TGCGCCAGCAGAACTGACGGACAGGGAGGTCGAGAGACCCAGTACTTC.

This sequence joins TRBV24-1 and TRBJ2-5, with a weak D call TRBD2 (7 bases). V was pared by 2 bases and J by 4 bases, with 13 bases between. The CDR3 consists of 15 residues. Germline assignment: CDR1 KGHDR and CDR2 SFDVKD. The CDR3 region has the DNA TGTGCCACCAGTGATTCACAGGGAGGGTTAGAGACCCAGTACTTC. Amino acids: CATSDSQGGLETQYF.

The CDR3 DNA reads TGCGCCAGCAGCGCGCGAGAGGACTTAACAGGGGAGACCCAGTACTTC. Translated, it gives CASSAREDLTGETQYF. This chain connects TRBV4-1 to TRBJ2-5, with TRBD1 as a possible D gene (6 bases). Trimming shortened V by 5 bases and J by 5 bases, and 21 bases separated the two germline ends. This CDR3 is built from 16 residues. The germline V gene has CDR1 MGHRA and CDR2 YSYEKL.

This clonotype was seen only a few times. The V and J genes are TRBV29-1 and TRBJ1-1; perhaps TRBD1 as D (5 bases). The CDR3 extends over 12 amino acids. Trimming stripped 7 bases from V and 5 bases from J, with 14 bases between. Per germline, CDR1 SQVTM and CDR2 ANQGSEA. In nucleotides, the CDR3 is TGCAGCGCAATGCCAGGGAAAACTGAAGCTTTCTTT. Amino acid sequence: CSAMPGKTEAFF.

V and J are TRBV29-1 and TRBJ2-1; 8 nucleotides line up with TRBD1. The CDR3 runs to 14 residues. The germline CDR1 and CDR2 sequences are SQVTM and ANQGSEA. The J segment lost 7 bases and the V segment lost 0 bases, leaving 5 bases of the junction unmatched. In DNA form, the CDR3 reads TGCAGCGTTGAAGACCCCAGGGGGCCGAATGAGCAGTTCTTC. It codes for CSVEDPRGPNEQFF.

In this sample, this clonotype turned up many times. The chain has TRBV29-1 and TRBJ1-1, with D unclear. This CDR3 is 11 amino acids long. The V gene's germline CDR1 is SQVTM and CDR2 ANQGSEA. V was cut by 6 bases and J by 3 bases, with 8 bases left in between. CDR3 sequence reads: CSVVHYTEAFF. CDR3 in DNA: TGCAGCGTCGTACATTACACTGAAGCTTTCTTT.

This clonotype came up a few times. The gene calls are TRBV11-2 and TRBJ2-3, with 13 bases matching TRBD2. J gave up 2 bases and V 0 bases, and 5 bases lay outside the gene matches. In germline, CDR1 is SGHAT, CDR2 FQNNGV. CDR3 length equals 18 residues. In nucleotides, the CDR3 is TGTGCCAGCAGCTTAGACTCCGGACTAGCGGGGGACACAGATACGCAGTATTTT. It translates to CASSLDSGLAGDTDTQYF. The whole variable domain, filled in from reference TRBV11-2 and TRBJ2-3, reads EAGVAQSPRYKIIEKRQSVAFWCNPISGHATLYWYQQILGQGPKLLIQFQNNGVVDDSQLPKDRFSAERLKGVDSTLKIQPAKLEDSAVYLCASSLDSGLAGDTDTQYFGPGTRLTVL.

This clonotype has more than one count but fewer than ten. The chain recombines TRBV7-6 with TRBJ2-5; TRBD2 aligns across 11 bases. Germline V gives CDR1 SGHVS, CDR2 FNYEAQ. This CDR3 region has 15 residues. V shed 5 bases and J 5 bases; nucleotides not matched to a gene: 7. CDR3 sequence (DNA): TGTGCCAGCAGCCCCCTAGCGGGGGGCGGGGAGACCCAGTACTTC. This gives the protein CASSPLAGGGETQYF.

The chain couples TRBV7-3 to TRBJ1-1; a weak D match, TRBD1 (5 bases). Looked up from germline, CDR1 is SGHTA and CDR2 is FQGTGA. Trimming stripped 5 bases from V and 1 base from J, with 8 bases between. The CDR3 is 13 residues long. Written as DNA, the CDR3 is TGTGCCAGCAGCACGACAGAGAACACTGAAGCTTTCTTT. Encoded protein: CASSTTENTEAFF.

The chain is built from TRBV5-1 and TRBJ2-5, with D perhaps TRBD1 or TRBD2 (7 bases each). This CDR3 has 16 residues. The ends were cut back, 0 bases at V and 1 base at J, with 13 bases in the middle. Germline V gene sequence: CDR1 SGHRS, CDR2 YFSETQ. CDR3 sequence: CASSLAGGALQETQYF. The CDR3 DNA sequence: TGCGCCAGCAGCTTGGCAGGGGGGGCGCTCCAAGAGACCCAGTACTTC.

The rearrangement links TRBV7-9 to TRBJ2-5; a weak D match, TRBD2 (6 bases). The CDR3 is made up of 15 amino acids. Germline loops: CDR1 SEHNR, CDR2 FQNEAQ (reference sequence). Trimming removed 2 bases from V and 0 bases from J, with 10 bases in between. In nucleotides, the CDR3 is TGTGCCAGCAGCTTATTCCGGGACTACCAAGAGACCCAGTACTTC. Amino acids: CASSLFRDYQETQYF.

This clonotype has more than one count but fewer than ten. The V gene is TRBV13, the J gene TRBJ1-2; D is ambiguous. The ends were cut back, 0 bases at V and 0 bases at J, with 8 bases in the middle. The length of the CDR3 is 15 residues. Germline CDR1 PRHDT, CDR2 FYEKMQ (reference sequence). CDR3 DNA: TGTGCCAGCAGCTTAGGACTTCCCTCTAACTATGGCTACACCTTC. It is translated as CASSLGLPSNYGYTF.

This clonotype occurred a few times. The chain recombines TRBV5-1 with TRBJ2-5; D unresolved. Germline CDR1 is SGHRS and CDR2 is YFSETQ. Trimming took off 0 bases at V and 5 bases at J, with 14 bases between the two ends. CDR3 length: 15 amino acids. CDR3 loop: CASSLADIPGETQYF. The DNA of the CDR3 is TGCGCCAGCAGCTTGGCAGACATCCCCGGGGAGACCCAGTACTTC.

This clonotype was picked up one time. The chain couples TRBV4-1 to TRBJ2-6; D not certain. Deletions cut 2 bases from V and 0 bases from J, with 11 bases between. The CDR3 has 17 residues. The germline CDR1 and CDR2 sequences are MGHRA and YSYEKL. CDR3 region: CASSQSPQNSGANVLTF. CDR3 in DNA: TGCGCCAGCAGCCAATCACCACAAAACTCTGGGGCCAACGTCCTGACTTTC.

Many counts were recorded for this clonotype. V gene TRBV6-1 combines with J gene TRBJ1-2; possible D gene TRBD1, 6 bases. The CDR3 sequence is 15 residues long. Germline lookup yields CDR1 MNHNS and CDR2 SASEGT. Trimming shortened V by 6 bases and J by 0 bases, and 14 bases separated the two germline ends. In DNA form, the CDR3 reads TGTGCCAGCAGCCCCGCAGGGGCAGCTAACTATGGCTACACCTTC. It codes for CASSPAGAANYGYTF.